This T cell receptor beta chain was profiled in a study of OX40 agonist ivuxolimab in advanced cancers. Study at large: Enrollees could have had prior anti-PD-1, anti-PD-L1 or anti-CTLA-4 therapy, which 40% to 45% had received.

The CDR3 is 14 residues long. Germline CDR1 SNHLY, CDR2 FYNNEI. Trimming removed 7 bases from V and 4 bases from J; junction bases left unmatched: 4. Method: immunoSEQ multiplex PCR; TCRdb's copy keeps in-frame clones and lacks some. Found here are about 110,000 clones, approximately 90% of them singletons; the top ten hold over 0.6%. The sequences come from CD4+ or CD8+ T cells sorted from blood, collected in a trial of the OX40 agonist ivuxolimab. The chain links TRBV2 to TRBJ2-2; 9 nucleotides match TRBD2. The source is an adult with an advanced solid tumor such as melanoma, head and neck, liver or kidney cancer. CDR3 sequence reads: CASMASGVTGELFF. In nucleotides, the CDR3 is TGTGCCAGCATGGCTAGCGGGGTCACCGGGGAGCTGTTTTTT.